The next 2 T cell receptor beta chains were all read from a single sample in a study of T cell repertoires in cytomegalovirus infection. The antigens these receptors bind are not known. MiXCR, run by TCRdb on the reads, gives a single entry per CDR3 protein. The sample has about 110,000 distinct CDR3 sequences, less than 55% seen once; the top ten hold roughly 74%. The sequenced sample was CD8+ T cells from cultured PBMCs, obtained from culture after CMV antigen stimulation. The source is a human donor in good health (CMV status not recorded). Some clones in this sample may be carry-over from other donors' samples.

This clonotype was counted once. The chain is built from TRBV10-2 and TRBJ2-3, with D perhaps matching TRBD1 (6 bases). There are 13 residues in the CDR3. CDR1 is WSHSY, CDR2 SAAADI, per germline. The V end was cut by 7 bases, the J end by 6 bases, with 14 bases between. The CDR3 loop is CASNRAPWDTQYF. DNA of the CDR3: TGCGCCAGCAACAGGGCCCCCTGGGATACGCAGTATTTT.

On this clonotype itself: One end of the junction varies from germline; a read error may be responsible. The chain uses TRBV5-3 and TRBJ2-5; 7 positions agree with TRBD2. Being an ORF, TRBV5-3 has a function that is uncertain. The CDR3 is 15 amino acids. In nucleotides, the CDR3 is TGTGCCAGCAGCTTTTTCGGGGGAGGGGAAGAGACCCAGTACTTC. Its protein is CASSFFGGGEETQYF.